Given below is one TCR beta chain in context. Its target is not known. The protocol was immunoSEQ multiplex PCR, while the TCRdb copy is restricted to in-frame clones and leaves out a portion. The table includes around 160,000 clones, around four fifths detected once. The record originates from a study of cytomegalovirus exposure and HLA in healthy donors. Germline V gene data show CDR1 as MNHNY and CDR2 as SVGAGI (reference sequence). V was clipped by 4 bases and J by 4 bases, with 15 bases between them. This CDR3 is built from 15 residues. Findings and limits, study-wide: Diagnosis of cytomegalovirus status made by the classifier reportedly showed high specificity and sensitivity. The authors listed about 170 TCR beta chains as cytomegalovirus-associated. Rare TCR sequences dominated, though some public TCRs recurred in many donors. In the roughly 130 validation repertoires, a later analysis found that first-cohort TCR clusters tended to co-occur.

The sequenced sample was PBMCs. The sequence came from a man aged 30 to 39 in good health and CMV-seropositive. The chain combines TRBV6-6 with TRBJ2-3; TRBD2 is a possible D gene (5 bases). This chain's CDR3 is CASSSTSRRSDTQYF. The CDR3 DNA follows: TGTGCCAGCAGTTCCACTAGTAGAAGGTCAGATACGCAGTATTTT.